Sequencing of this TCR beta chain was carried out in a study of molecular identifiers for immune sequencing clone quantification. Study-wide results and limits: With a barcode shared among identical TCR molecules, highly expanded clone sizes could be underestimated. Reports indicate spiked Jurkat TCR RNA from one cell could be found among around 1 million naive cells. Clones above 20 RNA copies contained over 97% of effector molecules but under 1% of naive ones.

CD8+CD4-CCR7+CD45RA+ cells were sorted as naive CD8 T cells. Trimming took off 10 bases at V and 3 bases at J, with 25 bases between the two ends. From germline, CDR1 is MNHEY and CDR2 SMNVEV (reference sequence). The CDR3 loop spans 16 amino acids. A single record per CDR3 protein comes from TCRdb applying MiXCR to the PCR reads. The sample has 15,000 to 20,000 distinct CDR3 sequences, 20% to 25% seen once. At least ten counts were recorded for this clonotype. Antigen specificity is unknown. V is TRBV27 and J is TRBJ2-7, with D perhaps matching TRBD1 (5 bases). The receptor comes from a human donor in good health. Some libraries in this study had Jurkat cell RNA spiked in. Sequences were obtained from naive CD8+ T cells from blood, with Jurkat cell RNA spiked in. Subset defined: FACS-sorted CD8+CD4-CCR7+CD45RA+ naive T cells. CDR3 DNA sequence: TGTGCCACCCAGTTTAAGGCCCGACAGAGAAGCTACGAGCAGTACTTC. Residues: CATQFKARQRSYEQYF.